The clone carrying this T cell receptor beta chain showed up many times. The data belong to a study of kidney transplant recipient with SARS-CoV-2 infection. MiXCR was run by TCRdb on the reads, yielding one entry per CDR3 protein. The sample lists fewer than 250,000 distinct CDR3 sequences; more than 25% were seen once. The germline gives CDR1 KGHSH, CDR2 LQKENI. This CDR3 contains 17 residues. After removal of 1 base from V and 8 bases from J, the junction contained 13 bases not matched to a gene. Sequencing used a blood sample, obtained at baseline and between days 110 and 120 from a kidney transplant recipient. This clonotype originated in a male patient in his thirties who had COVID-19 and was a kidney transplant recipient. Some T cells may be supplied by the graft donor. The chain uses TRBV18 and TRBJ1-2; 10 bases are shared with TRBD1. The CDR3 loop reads CASSPLPGTGVLGGYTF. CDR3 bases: TGTGCCAGCTCACCACTGCCCGGGACAGGGGTTCTAGGAGGCTACACCTTC.